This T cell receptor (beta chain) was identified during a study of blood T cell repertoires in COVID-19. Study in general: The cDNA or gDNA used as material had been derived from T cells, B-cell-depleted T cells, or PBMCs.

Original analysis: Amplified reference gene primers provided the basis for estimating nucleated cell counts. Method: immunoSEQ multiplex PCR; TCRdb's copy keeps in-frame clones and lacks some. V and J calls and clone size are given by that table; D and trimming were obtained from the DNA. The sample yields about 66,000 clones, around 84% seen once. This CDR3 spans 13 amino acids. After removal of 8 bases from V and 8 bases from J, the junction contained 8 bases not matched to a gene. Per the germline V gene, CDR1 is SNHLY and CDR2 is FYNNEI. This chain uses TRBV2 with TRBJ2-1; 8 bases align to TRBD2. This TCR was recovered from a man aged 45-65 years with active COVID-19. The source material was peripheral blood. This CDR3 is CASQPGGGYEQFF. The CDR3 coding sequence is TGTGCCAGCCAGCCGGGAGGGGGTTATGAGCAGTTCTTC.